This is a list of T cell receptor beta chains from one sample in a study of blood T cell repertoires in COVID-19. Sequencing was performed with immunoSEQ multiplex PCR; in TCRdb, only in-frame clones are kept and a portion is missing. There are some 50,000 clones in the sample; about three quarters occur only once, and roughly 21% lies in the top ten. Sequenced input: peripheral blood. These receptors originate from a human donor with active or convalescent COVID-19. The donor label of this sample is uncertain. Both conserved end residues are part of each CDR3. D genes are given only for firm matches. Some rows mark clone size as missing; the rest say once, few, many or name a class of expanded clone.

clone_size: many; j_call: TRBJ1-2; v_call: TRBV6-5; d_call: TRBD1; cdr3_nt: TGTGCCAGCAGTCTCTCAGGGGGAGATGGCTACACCTTC; cdr3_aa: CASSLSGGDGYTF
clone_size: .; j_call: TRBJ1-1; v_call: TRBV7-9; d_call: TRBD1; cdr3_nt: TGTGCCAGCAGCTTCCTCGGGATTACAGGGGGAAACACTGAAGCTTTCTTT; cdr3_aa: CASSFLGITGGNTEAFF
clone_size: .; j_call: TRBJ1-1; v_call: TRBV9; d_call: TRBD1; cdr3_nt: TGTGCCAGCAACCCGTCAGGGACAGGGGGCACAAACACTGAAGCTTTCTTT; cdr3_aa: CASNPSGTGGTNTEAFF
clone_size: once; j_call: TRBJ1-5; v_call: TRBV30; d_call: TRBD1; cdr3_nt: TGTGCCTGGACTCAGGGACAGTTCAATCAGCCCCAGCATTTT; cdr3_aa: CAWTQGQFNQPQHF
clone_size: .; j_call: TRBJ2-7; v_call: TRBV6-2/TRBV6-3; d_call: .; cdr3_nt: TGTGCCAGCAGTTACTCGGGGACTTTCTACGAGCAGTACTTC; cdr3_aa: CASSYSGTFYEQYF
clone_size: once; j_call: TRBJ2-1; v_call: TRBV7-3; d_call: .; cdr3_nt: TGTGCCAGCAGCTTAGCGCCAAATCGTTACAATGAGCAGTTCTTC; cdr3_aa: CASSLAPNRYNEQFF
clone_size: .; j_call: TRBJ1-2; v_call: TRBV24-1; d_call: .; cdr3_nt: TGTGCCACCAGTGTCGGGGGCTATGGCTACACCTTC; cdr3_aa: CATSVGGYGYTF
clone_size: .; j_call: TRBJ2-1; v_call: TRBV7-9; d_call: .; cdr3_nt: TGTGCCAGCAGCTTAAAGTCGGTTCAGGGTAGGGAGCAGTTCTTC; cdr3_aa: CASSLKSVQGREQFF
clone_size: .; j_call: TRBJ1-6; v_call: TRBV7-3; d_call: .; cdr3_nt: TGTGCCAGCAGCTTGGGCAGGACTGATTCACCCCTCCACTTT; cdr3_aa: CASSLGRTDSPLHF
clone_size: few; j_call: TRBJ2-2; v_call: TRBV3-1/TRBV3-2; d_call: TRBD2; cdr3_nt: TGTGCCAGCAGGCACCCGGGACTAGATATCGGGGAGCTGTTTTTT; cdr3_aa: CASRHPGLDIGELFF
clone_size: once; j_call: TRBJ1-5; v_call: TRBV5-5; d_call: TRBD1; cdr3_nt: TGTGCCAGCAGCCGTGACAGGGTCAGTCAGCCCCAGCATTTT; cdr3_aa: CASSRDRVSQPQHF
clone_size: .; j_call: TRBJ2-1; v_call: TRBV30; d_call: .; cdr3_nt: TGTGCCCGCGGGCTATCCGGGGAGCAGTTCTTC; cdr3_aa: CARGLSGEQFF
clone_size: .; j_call: TRBJ1-2; v_call: TRBV12-3/TRBV12-4; d_call: TRBD1; cdr3_nt: TGTGCCAGCAACGGTGACAGGGGGGGCTACACCTTC; cdr3_aa: CASNGDRGGYTF
clone_size: .; j_call: TRBJ2-7; v_call: TRBV19; d_call: TRBD2; cdr3_nt: TGTGCCAGTAGTATTCCTAGCGGGACTCCATCCGAGCAGTACTTC; cdr3_aa: CASSIPSGTPSEQYF
clone_size: .; j_call: TRBJ1-1; v_call: TRBV7-6; d_call: TRBD1; cdr3_nt: TGTGCCAGCAGCCCAGGACAGGGGTCGAACACTGAAGCTTTCTTT; cdr3_aa: CASSPGQGSNTEAFF
clone_size: .; j_call: TRBJ1-3; v_call: TRBV18; d_call: TRBD1; cdr3_nt: TGTGCCAGCTCACCGGGCGTCTCCAGGGGGATATCTGGAAACACCATATATTTT; cdr3_aa: CASSPGVSRGISGNTIYF
clone_size: .; j_call: TRBJ2-5; v_call: TRBV6-2/TRBV6-3; d_call: TRBD1; cdr3_nt: TGTGCCAGCAGTTACGGGACAGGGGCACAAGAGACCCAGTACTTC; cdr3_aa: CASSYGTGAQETQYF
clone_size: .; j_call: TRBJ1-2; v_call: TRBV10-2; d_call: TRBD1; cdr3_nt: TGCGCCAGCAGTGTGACAGGGGAGAGTAGTGGCTACACCTTC; cdr3_aa: CASSVTGESSGYTF
clone_size: .; j_call: TRBJ1-5; v_call: TRBV7-8; d_call: TRBD1; cdr3_nt: TGTGCCAGCAGCCTAGAAGACAGGGGTCCCAATCAGCCCCAGCATTTT; cdr3_aa: CASSLEDRGPNQPQHF
clone_size: few; j_call: TRBJ2-1; v_call: TRBV18; d_call: TRBD2; cdr3_nt: TGTGCCAGCTCGTTCTCTAGCGGGAATCTTTGGGAGCAGTTCTTC; cdr3_aa: CASSFSSGNLWEQFF
clone_size: .; j_call: TRBJ2-7; v_call: TRBV5-5; d_call: TRBD2; cdr3_nt: TGTGCCAGCAGCTTTGGACTAGCGGGAGCGAACTACGAGCAGTACTTC; cdr3_aa: CASSFGLAGANYEQYF
clone_size: .; j_call: TRBJ2-7; v_call: TRBV3-1/TRBV3-2; d_call: .; cdr3_nt: TGTGCCAGCAGCCAAAAAGTCCTGCATGGTCCGGGGGAGTCCTACGAGCAGTACTTC; cdr3_aa: CASSQKVLHGPGESYEQYF
clone_size: .; j_call: TRBJ2-5; v_call: TRBV3-1/TRBV3-2; d_call: TRBD2; cdr3_nt: TGTGCCAGCAGCCAAGGCCGACTAGCGGGAGGGGGGCAAGAGACCCAGTACTTC; cdr3_aa: CASSQGRLAGGGQETQYF
clone_size: .; j_call: TRBJ2-5; v_call: TRBV5-6; d_call: TRBD2; cdr3_nt: TGTGCCAGCAGCTTGGTTACTAGCGGGACCCAAGAGACCCAGTACTTC; cdr3_aa: CASSLVTSGTQETQYF